The 17 T cell receptor beta chains given below trace back to one sample, sequenced in a study of control samples from healthy donors and cancer patients. TCRdb's table, derived via immunoSEQ multiplex PCR, lists solely in-frame clones and lacks some. The table lists 200,000 to 250,000 clones, about 93% of them singletons. The sample comprised blood. Source of these receptors: a man aged 45-65 years in good health.

V gene TRBV28 combines with J gene TRBJ2-3; D is unresolved. The CDR3 has 15 amino acids. Germline loops: CDR1 MDHEN, CDR2 SYDVKM. V lost 5 bases and J 0 bases, leaving 12 bases between the germline ends. The CDR3 DNA is TGTGCCAGCAGTCCCCCCCTATGGAGCACAGATACGCAGTATTTT. Translated, it gives CASSPPLWSTDTQYF. Full variable domain (rest looked up from reference TRBV28 and TRBJ2-3): DVKVTQSSRYLVKRTGEKVFLECVQDMDHENMFWYRQDPGLGLRLIYFSYDVKMKEKGDIPEGYSVSREKKERFSLILESASTNQTSMYLCASSPPLWSTDTQYFGPGTRLTVL.

The chain couples TRBV7-6 to TRBJ2-2; maybe TRBD2 (6 bases). CDR3 length equals 15 residues. Germline CDR1 and CDR2: SGHVS and FNYEAQ. Trimming shortened V by 4 bases and J by 7 bases, and 16 bases separated the two germline ends. The CDR3 coding sequence is TGTGCCAGCAGCTCCTGGAGGGGCAAGAACGGGGAGCTGTTTTTT. Residues: CASSSWRGKNGELFF.

V is TRBV28 and J is TRBJ2-2; 10 bases line up with TRBD2. The CDR3 is 15 residues long. Per the germline V gene, CDR1 is MDHEN and CDR2 is SYDVKM. With 6 bases clipped from V and 7 bases from J, the junction kept 8 bases outside the gene matches. The CDR3 nucleotides read TGTGCCAGCAGCGGAGCGGGGGGGCTTGGCGGGGAGCTGTTTTTT. Its protein is CASSGAGGLGGELFF. Combining the CDR3 with reference TRBV28 and TRBJ2-2 gives the whole variable domain DVKVTQSSRYLVKRTGEKVFLECVQDMDHENMFWYRQDPGLGLRLIYFSYDVKMKEKGDIPEGYSVSREKKERFSLILESASTNQTSMYLCASSGAGGLGGELFFGEGSRLTVL.

Note on this clone: In the same sample, other DNA sequences code for this CDR3. CDR3 sequence (DNA): TGTGCCAGTAGTCCGCGGGACTATGGCTACACCTTC. Translation gives CASSPRDYGYTF. The chain uses TRBV19 and TRBJ1-2, with D unclear. The CDR3 extends over 12 amino acids. V lost 5 bases to trimming and J lost 3 bases, with 7 bases between them. In germline, CDR1 is LNHDA, CDR2 SQIVND (reference sequence). Supplemented by reference TRBV19 and TRBJ1-2, the full variable domain reads DGGITQSPKYLFRKEGQNVTLSCEQNLNHDAMYWYRQDPGQGLRLIYYSQIVNDFQKGDIAEGYSVSREKKESFPLTVTSAQKNPTAFYLCASSPRDYGYTFGSGTRLTVV.

CDR3 loop: CASSFGIGTAAPYGYTF. In nucleotides, the CDR3 is TGTGCCAGCAGCTTCGGAATCGGGACTGCCGCCCCCTATGGCTACACCTTC. This chain connects TRBV7-2 to TRBJ1-2, with a weak D call TRBD1 (5 bases). The CDR3 length is 17 residues. Germline-derived CDR1 and CDR2 are SGHTA and FQGNSA. V was pared by 3 bases and J by 4 bases, with 21 bases between. Looking up the rest from reference TRBV7-2 and TRBJ1-2 gives the full variable domain: GAGVSQSPSNKVTEKGKDVELRCDPISGHTALYWYRQSLGQGLEFLIYFQGNSAPDKSGLPSDRFSAERTGGSVSTLTIQRTQQEDSAVYLCASSFGIGTAAPYGYTFGSGTRLTVV.

The genes are TRBV9 and TRBJ2-1; TRBD2 matches 10 bases. The CDR3 contains 15 residues. Trimming cost V 3 bases and J 2 bases; bases outside gene matches: 2. The germline V gene encodes CDR1 SGDLS and CDR2 YYNGEE. The CDR3 coding sequence is TGTGCCAGCAGCGAACTAGCGGGGACCTACAATGAGCAGTTCTTC. It translates to CASSELAGTYNEQFF.

This chain connects TRBV5-1 to TRBJ2-2; TRBD2 might be the D (6 bases). V lost 10 bases and J lost 6, with 16 bases in between. Germline V gives CDR1 SGHRS, CDR2 YFSETQ. CDR3 length equals 13 residues. This chain's CDR3 is CARRVAVPGELFF. DNA for the CDR3: TGCGCCCGAAGGGTAGCGGTCCCCGGGGAGCTGTTTTTT. Full variable domain (outside the CDR3, taken from reference TRBV5-1 and TRBJ2-2): KAGVTQTPRYLIKTRGQQVTLSCSPISGHRSVSWYQQTPGQGLQFLFEYFSETQRNKGNFPGRFSGRQFSNSRSEMNVSTLELGDSALYLCARRVAVPGELFFGEGSRLTVL.

As for this clone: The same CDR3 is also encoded by other DNA sequences in this sample. The chain employs TRBV5-1 and TRBJ1-1; the D is unclear. The CDR3 has 13 amino acids. Trimming stripped 5 bases from V and 4 bases from J, with 12 bases between. The germline V gene encodes CDR1 SGHRS and CDR2 YFSETQ. The CDR3 here is CASRAIGGTEAFF. CDR3 bases: TGCGCCAGCAGGGCAATTGGTGGCACTGAAGCTTTCTTT.

This rearrangement joins TRBV28 to TRBJ1-1; D is unclear. The CDR3 runs to 13 residues. Germline V gene sequence: CDR1 MDHEN, CDR2 SYDVKM. V was shortened by 2 bases and J by 1 base, with 5 bases between the two germline ends. Written as DNA, the CDR3 is TGTGCCAGCAGTTTAGGGCAGAACACTGAAGCTTTCTTT. It specifies CASSLGQNTEAFF.

The chain joins TRBV6-2 or TRBV6-3 to TRBJ2-1, with a weak D call TRBD2 (6 bases). Per the germline V gene, CDR1 is MNHEY and CDR2 is SVGEGT. Trimming took off 6 bases at V and 0 bases at J, with 15 bases between the two ends. The CDR3 is made up of 16 amino acids. The chain's CDR3 is CASSSLVADSYNEQFF. The CDR3 nucleotides read TGTGCCAGCAGCTCCCTAGTAGCGGACTCCTACAATGAGCAGTTCTTC.

Only one count was recorded for this clone. V is TRBV28 and J is TRBJ2-2, with a possible D match to TRBD1 (7 bases). Germline V gene sequence: CDR1 MDHEN, CDR2 SYDVKM. Trimming shortened V by 5 bases and J by 2 bases, and 15 bases separated the two germline ends. This CDR3 region has 16 residues. CDR3 in amino acids: CASSAAGQLNTGELFF. CDR3 in DNA: TGTGCCAGCAGTGCCGCGGGACAGCTTAACACCGGGGAGCTGTTTTTT.

V usage is TRBV18 and J usage is TRBJ1-1; tentatively, D is TRBD1 (5 bases). The germline CDR1 and CDR2 sequences are KGHSH and LQKENI. The CDR3 runs 14 residues. Trimming took 6 bases from V and 5 from J, leaving 16 bases between them. Here the CDR3 reads CASSPIPDRTEAFF. CDR3 nucleotides: TGTGCCAGCTCCCCCATTCCAGACAGAACTGAAGCTTTCTTT. The variable domain in full, with the rest retrieved from reference TRBV18 and TRBJ1-1, is NAGVMQNPRHLVRRRGQEARLRCSPMKGHSHVYWYRQLPEEGLKFMVYLQKENIIDESGMPKERFSAEFPKEGPSILRIQQVVRGDSAAYFCASSPIPDRTEAFFGQGTRLTVV.

The V gene is TRBV20-1, the J gene TRBJ1-6; possible D gene TRBD1, 6 bases. The CDR3 runs to 15 residues. The V gene lost 3 bases and the J gene lost 0 bases, with 9 bases spanning the gap. Germline values: CDR1 DFQATT, CDR2 SNEGSKA (reference sequence). CDR3 region: CSASQGSSYNSPLHF. The CDR3 DNA sequence: TGCAGTGCTAGTCAGGGGAGCTCCTATAATTCACCCCTCCACTTT.

A few counts support this clone. The chain uses TRBV19 and TRBJ1-4, with a tentative D call TRBD1 (6 bases). This CDR3 is built from 15 residues. Germline assignment: CDR1 LNHDA and CDR2 SQIVND (reference sequence). V was cut by 6 bases and J by 5 bases, with 16 bases left in between. CDR3 bases: TGTGCCAGTAGCCGATCCCGGACAGCGAATGAAAAACTGTTTTTT. This codes for CASSRSRTANEKLFF.

The chain links TRBV11-3 to TRBJ2-3; TRBD2 is a possible D gene (5 bases). Trimming removed 1 base at V and 0 bases at J, with 11 bases between. This CDR3 contains 16 residues. In germline, CDR1 is SGHNT, CDR2 YENEEA. CDR3 coding DNA: TGTGCCAGCAGCTTAGGTCAGACTATCAGCACAGATACGCAGTATTTT. Protein: CASSLGQTISTDTQYF. Full variable domain (outside the CDR3, taken from reference TRBV11-3 and TRBJ2-3): EAGVVQSPRYKIIEKKQPVAFWCNPISGHNTLYWYLQNLGQGPELLIRYENEEAVDDSQLPKDRFSAERLKGVDSTLKIQPAELGDSAVYLCASSLGQTISTDTQYFGPGTRLTVL.

The genes are TRBV5-6 and TRBJ1-2; D remains unclear. Germline CDR1 SGHDT, CDR2 YYEEEE. This CDR3 comprises 12 residues. The V end lost 5 bases, the J end lost 3 bases, and 8 bases lay between the germline ends. Here the CDR3 reads CASSQRDYGYTF. In DNA form, the CDR3 reads TGTGCCAGCAGTCAGAGGGACTATGGCTACACCTTC.

V and J are TRBV28 and TRBJ2-6; 10 positions match TRBD1. The V gene end was trimmed by 5 bases and the J gene end by 2 bases; junction bases not matched to a gene: 3. This CDR3 contains 16 residues. Looked up from germline, CDR1 is MDHEN and CDR2 is SYDVKM. The CDR3 nucleotides are TGTGCCAGCAGTACCGGGACAGGGGCTGGGGCCAACGTCCTGACTTTC. It specifies CASSTGTGAGANVLTF. The full variable domain, rest sourced from reference TRBV28 and TRBJ2-6, is DVKVTQSSRYLVKRTGEKVFLECVQDMDHENMFWYRQDPGLGLRLIYFSYDVKMKEKGDIPEGYSVSREKKERFSLILESASTNQTSMYLCASSTGTGAGANVLTFGAGSRLTVL.